The 10 T cell receptor beta chains below come from one sample, sequenced in a study of CD8+ T cells in alopecia areata. Peripheral blood and lesional scalp punch biopsies came from alopecia areata patients. The sequencing template was cDNA reverse transcribed from extracted RNA. Data came from immunoSEQ multiplex PCR; TCRdb stores just in-frame clones and leaves some out. Found here are about 12,000 clones, approximately 53% of them singletons; the top ten hold about an eighth. Sequencing was done on a sample of skin. The source is a human donor with alopecia areata.

In regard to this clone: Additional DNA sequences in this sample encode the identical CDR3. This chain uses TRBV7-2 with TRBJ2-5; D uncertain. The CDR3 spans 12 residues. CDR1 SGHTA and CDR2 FQGNSA come from the germline V gene. V lost 4 bases and J lost 2, with 5 bases in between. CDR3 sequence reads: CASSSSQETQYF. The CDR3 DNA is TGTGCCAGCAGCTCCTCACAAGAGACCCAGTACTTC.

This chain joins TRBV2 and TRBJ2-1; tentative D call: TRBD2 (6 bases). V lost 6 bases and J 4 bases, leaving 13 bases between the germline ends. Germline CDR1 reads SNHLY; CDR2 reads FYNNEI. This CDR3 is 14 amino acids long. CDR3 DNA: TGTGCCAGCAGAGGCGGGGCTCCTTACAATGAGCAGTTCTTC. It yields the protein CASRGGAPYNEQFF.

This clone was observed once. V gene TRBV5-1 combines with J gene TRBJ2-1, with a possible D match to TRBD2 (6 bases). Germline V gene data show CDR1 as SGHRS and CDR2 as YFSETQ. This CDR3 comprises 17 residues. V was shortened by 0 bases and J by 6 bases, with 19 bases between the two germline ends. CDR3 nucleotide sequence: TGCGCCAGCAGCTTGGGGGGCTCCGGGAGAACTCTCAATGAGCAGTTCTTC. Residues: CASSLGGSGRTLNEQFF.

The rearrangement uses TRBV6-1 and TRBJ1-6, with D unresolved. This CDR3 contains 15 residues. Trimming took 1 base from V and 9 from J, leaving 13 bases between them. Looked up from germline, CDR1 is MNHNS and CDR2 is SASEGT. CDR3 sequence reads: CASSEVSGSSSPLHF. The CDR3 bases are TGTGCCAGCAGTGAAGTCTCAGGATCTTCTTCACCCCTCCACTTT.

The gene calls are TRBV27 and TRBJ1-6; D is uncertain. This CDR3 region has 12 residues. Germline-derived CDR1 and CDR2 are MNHEY and SMNVEV (reference sequence). Trimming removed 2 bases at V and 10 bases at J, with 6 bases between. The CDR3 sequence is CASSLNGSPLHF. The CDR3, as DNA: TGTGCCAGCAGTTTAAATGGCTCACCCCTCCACTTT.

V gene TRBV11-2 combines with J gene TRBJ2-7; D might be TRBD1 (6 bases). The CDR3 loop spans 15 amino acids. CDR1 is SGHAT and CDR2 is FQNNGV in the germline V gene. Trimming left V 1 base short and J 5 bases short, with 15 bases between. The CDR3 is CASSLGVTGINEQYF. CDR3 nucleotides: TGTGCCAGCAGCTTAGGGGTAACAGGGATCAACGAGCAGTACTTC. Full variable domain (rest looked up from reference TRBV11-2 and TRBJ2-7): EAGVAQSPRYKIIEKRQSVAFWCNPISGHATLYWYQQILGQGPKLLIQFQNNGVVDDSQLPKDRFSAERLKGVDSTLKIQPAKLEDSAVYLCASSLGVTGINEQYFGPGTRLTVT.

The CDR3 nucleotides read TGTGCCAGCAGCGTAGCCATGGGTGACGAGCAGTACTTC. The encoded protein is CASSVAMGDEQYF. This chain links TRBV9 with TRBJ2-7; D is unclear. Germline V gives CDR1 SGDLS, CDR2 YYNGEE. Trimming pared 0 bases from V and 5 bases from J, leaving 9 bases between. This CDR3 spans 13 amino acids.

This chain connects TRBV6-6 to TRBJ2-3; TRBD2 matches at 10 bases. Germline trimming cut 7 bases from V and 1 base from J; bases unmatched to any gene: 5. The CDR3 spans 15 residues. Per the germline V gene, CDR1 is MNHNY and CDR2 is SVGAGI (reference sequence). The CDR3 DNA sequence: TGTGCCAGCACCTCAGCGGGAGGGCGCACAGATACGCAGTATTTT. Translation: CASTSAGGRTDTQYF.

This clone was picked up one time. V is TRBV5-6 and J is TRBJ1-5, with TRBD1 matching over 7 bases. Germline CDR1 and CDR2: SGHDT and YYEEEE. CDR3 length equals 14 residues. V lost 4 bases and J lost 9; bases outside the gene matches: 10. This CDR3 is CASSPGQDRGPQHF. Written as DNA, the CDR3 is TGTGCCAGCAGCCCAGGACAGGATCGGGGGCCCCAGCATTTT.

V usage is TRBV6-5 and J usage is TRBJ2-5; TRBD1 might be the D (6 bases). Germline V gene lookup returns CDR1 MNHEY and CDR2 SVGAGI. This CDR3 has 14 amino acids. Trimming shortened V by 5 bases and J by 4 bases, and 14 bases separated the two germline ends. CDR3 in DNA: TGTGCCAGCAGTCGACAGGTTGGCTCAGAGACCCAGTACTTC. It translates to CASSRQVGSETQYF.